These 11 T cell receptor beta chains came from one sample sequenced in a study of blood T cell repertoires in COVID-19 (dated by TCRdb to the early 2020s). Library construction relied on the immunoSEQ multiplex PCR assay. The clones in this table, taken by TCRdb from immuneACCESS, are in-frame only. Not every clone is retained; where verified, under half of the shortfall comes from an unresolved V gene, and the cause of the rest is unknown. The sample table holds 150,000 to 200,000 clones, of which roughly 77% were seen once. The top ten clonotypes cover roughly 5.7% of the sample. Source material: peripheral blood. Receptors were obtained from a woman aged 40 to 50 with COVID-19, enrolled during active disease.

The V gene is TRBV28, the J gene TRBJ1-5, with 11 nucleotides matching TRBD1. With V trimmed by 8 bases and J by 7 bases, 10 bases remained unmatched. CDR3 length equals 15 residues. Germline V gives CDR1 MDHEN, CDR2 SYDVKM. The CDR3 loop reads CASRGWGQGDQPQHF. Written as DNA, the CDR3 is TGTGCCAGCCGCGGGTGGGGACAGGGGGACCAGCCCCAGCATTTT.

J is TRBJ2-3 and V is TRBV27; 9 nucleotides match TRBD2. Trimming removed 5 bases from V and 7 bases from J; junction bases left unmatched: 13. The length of the CDR3 is 16 residues. Germline CDR1 is MNHEY and CDR2 is SMNVEV (reference sequence). CDR3 sequence (DNA): TGTGCCAGCAGTGACCCGTGGGCGGGAGGGCTGAATACGCAGTATTTT. Translating gives CASSDPWAGGLNTQYF.

The V call is TRBV18, the J call TRBJ2-3; the D gene is possibly TRBD2 (6 bases). CDR3 length equals 16 residues. The V end lost 3 bases, the J end lost 1 base, and 14 bases lay between the germline ends. Germline CDR1 and CDR2: KGHSH and LQKENI. The CDR3 region is CASSPYTGGGTDTQYF. CDR3 in DNA: TGTGCCAGCTCACCCTACACAGGCGGGGGCACAGATACGCAGTATTTT. The whole variable domain, remainder taken from reference TRBV18 and TRBJ2-3, is NAGVMQNPRHLVRRRGQEARLRCSPMKGHSHVYWYRQLPEEGLKFMVYLQKENIIDESGMPKERFSAEFPKEGPSILRIQQVVRGDSAAYFCASSPYTGGGTDTQYFGPGTRLTVL.

In this sample, this clone turned up once. V is TRBV7-9 and J is TRBJ1-1; 8 bases match TRBD1. The CDR3 spans 13 residues. Germline values: CDR1 SEHNR, CDR2 FQNEAQ (reference sequence). The trim removed 0 bases at V and 7 bases at J, leaving 1 base unmatched. The CDR3 bases are TGTGCCAGCAGCTTAGCGGGGACAGGTGAAGCTTTCTTT. This sequence encodes CASSLAGTGEAFF.

V is TRBV2 and J is TRBJ2-3; TRBD2 aligns across 8 bases. V lost 6 bases to trimming and J lost 2 bases; unmatched junction nucleotides: 4. The CDR3 runs 14 residues. Germline CDR1 is SNHLY and CDR2 is FYNNEI. The CDR3 here is CASRLAETTDTQYF. In DNA form, the CDR3 reads TGTGCCAGCAGACTAGCGGAGACCACAGATACGCAGTATTTT. Full variable domain (outside the CDR3, taken from reference TRBV2 and TRBJ2-3): EPEVTQTPSHQVTQMGQEVILRCVPISNHLYFYWYRQILGQKVEFLVSFYNNEISEKSEIFDDQFSVERPDGSNFTLKIRSTKLEDSAMYFCASRLAETTDTQYFGPGTRLTVL.

The chain is built from TRBV5-5 and TRBJ2-5, with 7 bases matching TRBD2. Germline CDR1 SGHKS, CDR2 YYEKEE (reference sequence). The CDR3 is made up of 15 amino acids. The V gene end was trimmed by 0 bases and the J gene end by 2 bases; junction bases not matched to a gene: 4. The CDR3 region is CASSLEGGGQETQYF. CDR3 nucleotides: TGTGCCAGCAGCTTGGAGGGCGGGGGACAAGAGACCCAGTACTTC.

This chain uses TRBV30 with TRBJ2-1, with a tentative D call TRBD1 (6 bases). The CDR3 runs to 12 residues. V gave up 4 bases and J gave up 7 bases, with 11 bases separating them. In germline, CDR1 is GTSNPN, CDR2 SVGIG (reference sequence). The CDR3: CAWNLQGNEQFF. The CDR3 DNA follows: TGTGCCTGGAATCTACAGGGTAATGAGCAGTTCTTC. Combining the CDR3 with reference TRBV30 and TRBJ2-1 gives the whole variable domain SQTIHQWPATLVQPVGSPLSLECTVEGTSNPNLYWYRQAAGRGLQLLFYSVGIGQISSEVPQNLSASRPQDRQFILSSKKLLLSDSGFYLCAWNLQGNEQFFGPGTRLTVL.

The chain uses TRBV5-1 and TRBJ2-4; 7 nucleotides line up with TRBD1. The CDR3 has 17 amino acids. The germline V gene encodes CDR1 SGHRS and CDR2 YFSETQ. With 0 bases clipped from V and 4 bases from J, the junction kept 10 bases outside the gene matches. The CDR3 reads CASSLVTGQTAKNIQYF. Here the CDR3 DNA reads TGCGCCAGCAGCTTGGTGACGGGACAGACAGCGAAAAACATTCAGTACTTC.

The chain has TRBV5-6 and TRBJ1-1; D unresolved. This CDR3 comprises 13 residues. Trimming removed 6 bases at V and 1 base at J, with 10 bases between. Germline V gene data show CDR1 as SGHDT and CDR2 as YYEEEE. CDR3 in amino acids: CASNRVENTEAFF. The CDR3 region has the DNA TGTGCCAGCAACCGGGTAGAGAACACTGAAGCTTTCTTT.

V is TRBV3-1 (or the pseudogene TRBV3-2) and J is TRBJ1-2, with 10 bases fitting TRBD1. The CDR3 is 18 amino acids. The ends lost 4 bases at V and 4 bases at J; junction bases unmatched: 15. CDR1 and CDR2 (germline): LGHDT, YNNKEL (reference sequence). The CDR3 protein is CASSPLGQGIGAIYGYTF. The CDR3 coding sequence is TGTGCCAGCAGCCCCCTGGGACAGGGGATTGGCGCGATCTATGGCTACACCTTC.

This clone came up once. The chain is built from TRBV11-2 and TRBJ1-5; a weak D match, TRBD1 (5 bases). From germline, CDR1 is SGHAT and CDR2 FQNNGV. V was cut by 5 bases and J by 7 bases, with 18 bases left in between. CDR3 size: 15 residues. DNA for the CDR3: TGTGCCAGCAGCCCTAAGGAGGGACGGAGGCAGCCCCAGCATTTT. This sequence encodes CASSPKEGRRQPQHF.